The entry that follows covers one T cell receptor beta chain sequence. Its antigen is not identified. The data belong to a study of T-cell memory formation after mild COVID-19. Study at large: Across donors, TCR clusters were largely donor specific. Study outcomes and limitations: CD4+ contracting clones were mainly CM and EM; CD8+ ones, EMRA.

Via MiXCR, TCRdb re-called the 5' RACE reads, giving one row per CDR3 protein. The sample carries around 530,000 distinct CDR3 sequences, roughly 21% recorded once. Germline V gives CDR1 MNHEY, CDR2 SVGAGI. This CDR3 has 14 residues. The V end was cut by 5 bases, the J end by 9 bases, with 17 bases between. The rearrangement uses TRBV6-5 and TRBJ2-1, with D unresolved. Sequenced input: PBMCs or a T cell subset sorted from them (not recorded which). The source is an adult woman who had mild COVID-19 (a few samples of this study predate the infection). Cell type and time point are not known. The DNA for the CDR3 is TGTGCCAGCAGTATGTCCGGTGGTAGTGGTGAGCAGTTCTTC. This translates into CASSMSGGSGEQFF.